The source of this TCR beta chain is a study of shared clonotypes between healthy human individuals. Study background: CD4 naive and memory got three plates each, CD8 naive two, CD8 memory one. Findings of the study overall: Larger estimated richness was generally recorded for naive subsets relative to memory subsets.

Germline CDR1 is ENHRY and CDR2 is SYGVKD. Trimming left V 4 bases short and J 6 bases short, with 19 bases between. The CDR3 is made up of 15 amino acids. About this clone itself: The antigen remains undetermined.

Several immunoSEQ plates received, in even portions, the genomic DNA of each subset. Assay: immunoSEQ multiplex PCR; the TCRdb copy retains only in-frame clones and omits some. The sample shows around 1.5 million clones, about 98% of them seen only once. This clonotype was sampled from a man younger than 40 in good health. Sequenced input: naive CD4+ T cells sorted from blood. Subset in this sample: CD45RA+ positively selected. V is TRBV10-3 and J is TRBJ2-7; maybe TRBD2 (5 bases). The CDR3 DNA reads TGTGCCATCAGTGGGACGGGAAGTAGAATCTTCGAGCAGTACTTC. This encodes CAISGTGSRIFEQYF.